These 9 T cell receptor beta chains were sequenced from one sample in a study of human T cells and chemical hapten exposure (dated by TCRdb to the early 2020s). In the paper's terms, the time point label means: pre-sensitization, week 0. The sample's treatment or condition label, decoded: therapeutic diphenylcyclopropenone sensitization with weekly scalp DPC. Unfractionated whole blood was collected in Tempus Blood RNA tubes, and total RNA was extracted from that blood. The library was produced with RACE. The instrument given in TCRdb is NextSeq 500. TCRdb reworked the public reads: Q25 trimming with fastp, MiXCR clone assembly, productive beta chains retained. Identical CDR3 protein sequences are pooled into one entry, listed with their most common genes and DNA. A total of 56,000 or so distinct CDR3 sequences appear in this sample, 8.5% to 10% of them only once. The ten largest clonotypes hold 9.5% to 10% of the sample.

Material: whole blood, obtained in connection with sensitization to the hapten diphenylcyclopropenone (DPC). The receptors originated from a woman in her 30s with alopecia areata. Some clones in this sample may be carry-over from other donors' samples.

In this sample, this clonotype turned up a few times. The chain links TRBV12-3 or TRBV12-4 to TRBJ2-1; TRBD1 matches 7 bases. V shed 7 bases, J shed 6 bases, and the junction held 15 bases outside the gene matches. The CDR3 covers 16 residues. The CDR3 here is CASTPGTYQGVNEQFF. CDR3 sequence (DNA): TGTGCCAGCACGCCCGGGACGTATCAGGGGGTCAATGAGCAGTTCTTC.

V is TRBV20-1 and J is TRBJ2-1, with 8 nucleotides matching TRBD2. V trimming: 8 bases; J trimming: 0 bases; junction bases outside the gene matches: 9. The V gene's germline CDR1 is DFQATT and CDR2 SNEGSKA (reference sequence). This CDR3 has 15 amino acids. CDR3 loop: CSPAPGGSSYNEQFF. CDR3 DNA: TGCAGTCCTGCCCCGGGGGGGAGCTCCTACAATGAGCAGTTCTTC.

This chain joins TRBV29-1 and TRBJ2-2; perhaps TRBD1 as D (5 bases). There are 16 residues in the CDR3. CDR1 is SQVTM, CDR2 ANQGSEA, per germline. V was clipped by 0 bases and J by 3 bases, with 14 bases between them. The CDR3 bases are TGCAGCGTTGAAGACCCAGGGCAGTCGGACACCGGGGAGCTGTTTTTT. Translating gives CSVEDPGQSDTGELFF.

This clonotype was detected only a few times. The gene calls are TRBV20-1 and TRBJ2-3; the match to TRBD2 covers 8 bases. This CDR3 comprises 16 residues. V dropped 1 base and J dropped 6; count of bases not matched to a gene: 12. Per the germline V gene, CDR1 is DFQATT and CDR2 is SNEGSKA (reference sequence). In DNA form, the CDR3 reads TGCAGTGCTAGAGTTCGTCCGGGGGGGGTGCGTGATACGCAGTATTTT. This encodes CSARVRPGGVRDTQYF.

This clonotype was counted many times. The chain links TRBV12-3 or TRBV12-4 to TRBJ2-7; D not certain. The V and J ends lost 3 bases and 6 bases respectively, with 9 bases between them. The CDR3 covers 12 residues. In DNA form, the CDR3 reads TGTGCCAGCAGTTTTGGGCAGTCCGAGCAGTACTTC. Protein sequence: CASSFGQSEQYF.

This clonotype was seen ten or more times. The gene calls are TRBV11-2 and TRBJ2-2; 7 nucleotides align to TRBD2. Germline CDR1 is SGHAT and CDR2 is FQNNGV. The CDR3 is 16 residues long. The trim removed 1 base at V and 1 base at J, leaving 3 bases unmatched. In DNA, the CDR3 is TGTGCCAGCAGCTTAGGGGAGGGTTTGAACACCGGGGAGCTGTTTTTT. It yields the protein CASSLGEGLNTGELFF.

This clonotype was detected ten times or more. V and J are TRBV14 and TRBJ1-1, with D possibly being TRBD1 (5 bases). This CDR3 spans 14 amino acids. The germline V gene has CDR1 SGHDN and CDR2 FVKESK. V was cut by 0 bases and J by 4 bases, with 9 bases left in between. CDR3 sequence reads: CASSQDSGVTEAFF. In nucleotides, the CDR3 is TGTGCCAGCAGCCAAGATTCGGGGGTCACTGAAGCTTTCTTT.

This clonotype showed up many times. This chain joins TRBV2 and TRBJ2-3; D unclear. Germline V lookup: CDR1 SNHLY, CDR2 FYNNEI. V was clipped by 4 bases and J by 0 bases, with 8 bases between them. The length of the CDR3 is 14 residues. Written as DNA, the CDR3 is TGTGCCAGCAGTGTCCGGATTAGCACAGATACGCAGTATTTT. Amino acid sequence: CASSVRISTDTQYF.

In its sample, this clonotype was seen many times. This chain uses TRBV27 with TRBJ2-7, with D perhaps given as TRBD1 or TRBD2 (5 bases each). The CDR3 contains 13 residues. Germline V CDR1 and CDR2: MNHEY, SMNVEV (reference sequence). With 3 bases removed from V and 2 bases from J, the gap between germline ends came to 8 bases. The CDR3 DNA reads TGTGCCAGCAGTTTGGGACGGACCTACGAGCAGTACTTC. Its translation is CASSLGRTYEQYF.